One and the same sample provided the 20 T cell receptor beta chains below, sequenced in a study of cytomegalovirus exposure and HLA in healthy donors. Researchers ran the PCR with 60 Vbeta and 13 Jbeta primers. Clones were sequenced by immunoSEQ multiplex PCR, and TCRdb holds only the in-frame ones, with some missing. The data contain under 200,000 clones, about 63% of them singletons. Material: PBMCs. All receptors come from a woman in her thirties or forties in good health and CMV-seropositive.

V usage is TRBV10-2 and J usage is TRBJ2-7; tentative D call: TRBD2 (6 bases). V lost 7 bases to trimming and J lost 3 bases, with 13 bases between them. Germline values: CDR1 WSHSY, CDR2 SAAADI. This CDR3 is built from 13 residues. CDR3 nucleotide sequence: TGCGCCAGCACTCTTCAGGGAGGCTACGAGCAGTACTTC. Translation gives CASTLQGGYEQYF.

This chain uses TRBV19 with TRBJ2-3; 11 bases line up with TRBD2. The CDR3 extends over 18 amino acids. V dropped 7 bases and J dropped 5; count of bases not matched to a gene: 17. In germline, CDR1 is LNHDA, CDR2 SQIVND (reference sequence). CDR3: CASTPLYTSGGGRDTQYF. As DNA, the CDR3 is TGTGCCAGTACCCCATTATATACTAGCGGGGGCGGAAGAGATACGCAGTATTTT.

The J gene is TRBJ2-3, the V gene TRBV7-2; 7 nucleotides line up with TRBD1. The CDR3 covers 15 residues. Germline V lookup: CDR1 SGHTA, CDR2 FQGNSA. V was clipped by 4 bases and J by 0 bases; unmatched bases: 4. DNA for the CDR3: TGTGCCAGCAGCTCCAGGGACAGAAGCACAGATACGCAGTATTTT. Its protein is CASSSRDRSTDTQYF.

The rearrangement links TRBV4-3 to TRBJ2-7; TRBD2 aligns across 7 bases. The CDR3 length is 15 residues. V dropped 0 bases and J dropped 1; count of bases not matched to a gene: 3. The germline V gene encodes CDR1 LGHNA and CDR2 YSLEER. The chain's CDR3 is CASSQDQRGSYEQYF. In nucleotides, the CDR3 is TGCGCCAGCAGCCAAGACCAGCGGGGATCCTACGAGCAGTACTTC.

This sequence joins TRBV7-2 and TRBJ2-2; 7 positions agree with TRBD1. This CDR3 is 15 amino acids long. CDR1 is SGHTA, CDR2 FQGNSA, per germline. The junction had 10 bases not matched to a gene; V was cut back by 7 bases and J by 5 bases. CDR3 DNA sequence: TGTGCCAGCAATCCGACAGGGAACCCAACCGGGGAGCTGTTTTTT. Its translation is CASNPTGNPTGELFF.

The chain is built from TRBV9 and TRBJ2-2, with D perhaps matching TRBD2 (6 bases). CDR3 length: 15 residues. The ends were cut back, 4 bases at V and 1 base at J, with 11 bases in the middle. CDR1 SGDLS and CDR2 YYNGEE come from the germline V gene. Here the CDR3 DNA reads TGTGCCAGCAGCTTTAGCGGAGAGAACACCGGGGAGCTGTTTTTT. This translates into CASSFSGENTGELFF. The entire variable domain, with the rest obtained from reference TRBV9 and TRBJ2-2, is as follows: DSGVTQTPKHLITATGQRVTLRCSPRSGDLSVYWYQQSLDQGLQFLIQYYNGEERAKGNILERFSAQQFPDLHSELNLSSLELGDSALYFCASSFSGENTGELFFGEGSRLTVL.

This clone came up a few times. V gene TRBV28 combines with J gene TRBJ2-7; D gene unclear. V lost 5 bases to trimming and J lost 4 bases, with 6 bases between them. The germline gives CDR1 MDHEN, CDR2 SYDVKM. The CDR3 totals 11 residues. The CDR3 DNA reads TGTGCCAGCAGTCCCGAGTACGAGCAGTACTTC. It encodes CASSPEYEQYF. The full variable domain, its missing parts supplied by reference TRBV28 and TRBJ2-7, is DVKVTQSSRYLVKRTGEKVFLECVQDMDHENMFWYRQDPGLGLRLIYFSYDVKMKEKGDIPEGYSVSREKKERFSLILESASTNQTSMYLCASSPEYEQYFGPGTRLTVT.

The chain employs TRBV7-3 and TRBJ2-1, with 10 bases aligning to TRBD2. This CDR3 comprises 18 residues. Germline CDR1 is SGHTA and CDR2 is FQGTGA. Trimming removed 4 bases from V and 10 bases from J; junction bases left unmatched: 19. The CDR3 bases are TGTGCCAGCAGCTCCAAGGGGCCGACTAGCGGGTGGGCGGGAGAGCAGTTCTTC. It is translated as CASSSKGPTSGWAGEQFF.

The table lists this clone with a few counts. This chain connects TRBV6-6 to TRBJ1-2; D gene uncertain. The germline CDR1 and CDR2 sequences are MNHNY and SVGAGI (reference sequence). The CDR3 is 15 residues long. V shed 8 bases and J shed 0 bases, with 16 bases lying between them. The DNA of the CDR3 is TGTGCCAGCGGGGAATTTGGAGGGCCTAACTATGGCTACACCTTC. It yields the protein CASGEFGGPNYGYTF.

The V call is TRBV2, the J call TRBJ2-7, with 9 bases fitting TRBD2. CDR3 length equals 14 residues. Germline trimming cut 2 bases from V and 2 bases from J; bases unmatched to any gene: 1. CDR1 and CDR2 (germline): SNHLY, FYNNEI. CDR3 nucleotide sequence: TGTGCCAGCAGTGAAAGCGGGGGGACCTACGAGCAGTACTTC. Residues: CASSESGGTYEQYF. Complete variable domain (other parts from reference TRBV2 and TRBJ2-7): EPEVTQTPSHQVTQMGQEVILRCVPISNHLYFYWYRQILGQKVEFLVSFYNNEISEKSEIFDDQFSVERPDGSNFTLKIRSTKLEDSAMYFCASSESGGTYEQYFGPGTRLTVT.

This clone has a handful of counts. The CDR3 region has the DNA TGTGCCAGCAGCTTCCGGACTAGCAATGAGCAGTTCTTC. Protein: CASSFRTSNEQFF. The chain is built from TRBV7-2 and TRBJ2-1; 7 positions agree with TRBD2. CDR1 and CDR2 (germline): SGHTA, FQGNSA. This CDR3 has 13 amino acids. Trimming took 3 bases from V and 6 from J; bases not matched to a gene: 2.

This chain links TRBV5-1 with TRBJ1-2, with D possibly matching TRBD1 (6 bases). The germline CDR1 and CDR2 sequences are SGHRS and YFSETQ. The CDR3 consists of 15 residues. V was pared by 4 bases and J by 0 bases, with 13 bases between. The CDR3 sequence: CASSVYRDSNYGYTF. The CDR3 DNA follows: TGCGCCAGCAGCGTTTACAGGGATTCTAACTATGGCTACACCTTC.

Remarks on this clone: The junction differs from germline at one of its ends, possibly a read error. The rearrangement links TRBV19 to TRBJ1-2; D unclear. The CDR3 spans 13 residues. Germline-derived CDR1 and CDR2 are LNHDA and SQIVND (reference sequence). The CDR3 DNA reads as TGTGCCAGTAGTATAGGCCCGCGGCCTGGCTACCCCTTC. Amino acid sequence: CASSIGPRPGYPF.

This chain connects TRBV5-1 to TRBJ2-5; D is possibly TRBD2 (5 bases). The CDR3 is made up of 14 amino acids. Trimming took off 0 bases at V and 2 bases at J, with 8 bases between the two ends. Per germline, CDR1 SGHRS and CDR2 YFSETQ. Here the CDR3 reads CASSLGLAQETQYF. The CDR3 DNA reads as TGCGCCAGCAGCTTGGGGCTAGCTCAAGAGACCCAGTACTTC.

V and J are TRBV28 and TRBJ2-3; TRBD2 matches 11 bases. CDR1 MDHEN and CDR2 SYDVKM come from the germline V gene. With V trimmed by 6 bases and J by 4 bases, 15 bases remained unmatched. CDR3 length: 18 residues. The CDR3 DNA reads as TGTGCCAGCAGGCTGGGGCTAGCGGGAGGAGGAGAGGCAGATACGCAGTATTTT. Translated, it gives CASRLGLAGGGEADTQYF.

In this sample, this clone turned up a few times. This chain joins TRBV6-6 and TRBJ1-6; a weak D match, TRBD1 (5 bases). This CDR3 is built from 13 residues. V dropped 2 bases and J dropped 8 bases, with 7 bases sitting between them. Germline loops: CDR1 MNHNY, CDR2 SVGAGI (reference sequence). Written as DNA, the CDR3 is TGTGCCAGCAGTTACGGGGGGGATTCACCCCTCCACTTT. Residues: CASSYGGDSPLHF.

The CDR3 sequence is CASSYEGVNSPLHF. The DNA for the CDR3 is TGTGCCAGCAGTTACGAGGGGGTTAATTCACCCCTCCACTTT. The chain employs TRBV6-5 and TRBJ1-6; D might be TRBD1 (6 bases). The CDR3 runs to 14 residues. Germline V gene sequence: CDR1 MNHEY, CDR2 SVGAGI. With 2 bases removed from V and 6 bases from J, the gap between germline ends came to 8 bases.

The chain carries TRBV2 and TRBJ2-4; 7 positions agree with TRBD2. Trimming cost V 4 bases and J 7 bases; bases outside gene matches: 7. Germline V gives CDR1 SNHLY, CDR2 FYNNEI. The CDR3 covers 14 residues. The CDR3 sequence is CASSGRGMTNIQYF. The CDR3 nucleotides read TGTGCCAGCAGTGGGCGGGGGATGACTAACATTCAGTACTTC.

The rearrangement joins TRBV4-2 to TRBJ2-1; 13 nucleotides agree with TRBD2. With V trimmed by 0 bases and J by 3 bases, 11 bases remained unmatched. Germline loops: CDR1 LGHNA, CDR2 YNFKEQ. CDR3 length equals 20 residues. CDR3 DNA: TGTGCCAGCAGCCAAGAACCCACTAGCGGGGGGGCAGGGTTCTACAATGAGCAGTTCTTC. This translates into CASSQEPTSGGAGFYNEQFF.

This clone came up a few times. The V and J genes are TRBV7-2 and TRBJ1-1; 7 bases are shared with TRBD1. J was trimmed by 0 bases and V by 5 bases; bases with no gene match: 3. CDR1 and CDR2 (germline): SGHTA, FQGNSA. This CDR3 has 14 amino acids. The DNA of the CDR3 is TGTGCCAGCAGCGCCGACAGGGTGAACACTGAAGCTTTCTTT. Translation gives CASSADRVNTEAFF.